Listed below are T cell receptor beta chains from one sample, sequenced in a study of cytomegalovirus exposure and HLA in healthy donors. TCRdb's copy holds only in-frame clones and misses some; the assay was immunoSEQ multiplex PCR. The repertoire has around 85,000 clones, over 70% of them found once; the top ten carry about 1.1%. Sequences were obtained from PBMCs. These receptors all stem from a male donor in good health and CMV-seronegative. Each CDR3 is given with its conserved first and last residue. A D gene is named only where the DNA matches it firmly. Some rows mark clone size as missing; the rest say once, few, many or name a class of expanded clone.

clone_size j_call d_call v_call cdr3_aa cdr3_nt
NA TRBJ2-7 NA TRBV6-5 CASSYALQPGYEQYF TGTGCCAGCAGTTACGCCCTGCAGCCGGGCTACGAGCAGTACTTC
NA TRBJ2-1 TRBD2 TRBV4-1 CASSQQGAGGNNEQFF TGCGCCAGCAGCCAGCAGGGTGCGGGAGGCAACAATGAGCAGTTCTTC
NA TRBJ2-7 NA TRBV19 CASSMQAASYEQYF TGTGCCAGTAGTATGCAAGCGGCCTCCTACGAGCAGTACTTC
NA TRBJ1-2 TRBD1 TRBV9 CASSVGAGGTYGYTF TGTGCCAGCAGCGTAGGGGCAGGGGGCACCTATGGCTACACCTTC
few TRBJ2-5 TRBD1 TRBV19 CASSDDRGPRETQYF TGTGCCAGTAGTGACGACAGGGGGCCGAGAGAGACCCAGTACTTC
once TRBJ2-3 NA TRBV2 CAITTGPTDTQYF TGTGCCATCACGACAGGACCCACAGATACGCAGTATTTT
NA TRBJ2-7 TRBD1 TRBV7-6 CASSPGTGSYEQYF TGTGCCAGCAGCCCGGGGACAGGATCCTACGAGCAGTACTTC
NA TRBJ2-5 TRBD1 TRBV2 CASKGQVQETQYF TGTGCCAGCAAGGGACAGGTACAAGAGACCCAGTACTTC
few TRBJ2-3 TRBD2 TRBV15 CATMSGTSGTDTQYF TGTGCCACTATGAGCGGGACTAGCGGCACAGATACGCAGTATTTT
NA TRBJ1-1 NA TRBV7-9 CASSLGGWGTEAFF TGTGCCAGCAGCTTAGGAGGGTGGGGTACTGAAGCTTTCTTT
NA TRBJ2-7 NA TRBV11-2 CASSLSGPTYEQYF TGTGCCAGCAGCCTAAGCGGCCCTACCTACGAGCAGTACTTC
once TRBJ1-3 NA TRBV5-1 CAGSLEVGAWSGNTIYF TGCGCCGGCAGCTTGGAGGTTGGGGCCTGGAGTGGAAACACCATATATTTT
once TRBJ2-3 TRBD2 TRBV5-1 CASSLGGTSGGATNTQYF TGCGCCAGCAGCTTGGGTGGGACTAGCGGGGGGGCCACAAATACGCAGTATTTT
NA TRBJ2-3 TRBD2 TRBV4-2 CASSSRLASTDTQYF TGTGCCAGCAGCAGCCGACTAGCCAGCACAGATACGCAGTATTTT
NA TRBJ2-7 NA TRBV7-2 CASSSNRAAYEQYF TGTGCCAGCAGCTCCAACAGGGCCGCCTACGAGCAGTACTTC
NA TRBJ1-1 TRBD1 TRBV7-9 CASSLAGQAAEAFF TGTGCCAGCAGCTTAGCCGGACAGGCTGCTGAAGCTTTCTTT
NA TRBJ2-1 NA TRBV9 CASSLGTSHNEQFF TGTGCCAGCAGCCTCGGGACTTCCCACAATGAGCAGTTCTTC
NA TRBJ2-7 TRBD1 TRBV10-3 CAIRQTGEAYEQYF TGTGCCATCAGACAGACAGGGGAGGCCTACGAGCAGTACTTC
once TRBJ2-7 TRBD1 TRBV6-1 CASVGKGAYEQYF TGTGCCAGCGTGGGCAAGGGGGCTTACGAGCAGTACTTC
NA TRBJ2-5 NA TRBV7-2 CASSLGANQETQYF TGTGCCAGCAGCTTAGGGGCTAACCAAGAGACCCAGTACTTC
NA TRBJ2-5 NA TRBV19 CASRPKVGGTQYF TGTGCCAGTAGACCTAAGGTGGGGGGGACCCAGTACTTC
few TRBJ2-7 TRBD1 TRBV6-6 CASRGQGDYEQYF TGTGCCAGTCGAGGACAGGGGGATTACGAGCAGTACTTC
NA TRBJ1-5 NA TRBV7-9 CASSLPGDNQPQHF TGTGCCAGCAGCCTCCCAGGGGACAATCAGCCCCAGCATTTT
NA TRBJ1-1 NA TRBV29-1 CSAAERQQTTEAFF TGCAGCGCTGCCGAACGACAGCAGACCACTGAAGCTTTCTTT
NA TRBJ2-7 TRBD1 TRBV23-1 CASARTGGVDWQTYEQYF TGCGCCAGCGCGAGGACAGGGGGCGTCGACTGGCAGACCTACGAGCAGTACTTC
NA TRBJ1-1 TRBD1 TRBV25-1 CASSEEGADTEAFF TGTGCCAGCAGTGAAGAGGGGGCCGACACTGAAGCTTTCTTT
NA TRBJ2-2 NA TRBV23-1 CASRLVLDTGELFF TGCGCCAGCCGGTTGGTATTGGACACCGGGGAGCTGTTTTTT
NA TRBJ2-7 TRBD2 TRBV7-3 CASSQLAGNYEQYF TGTGCCAGCAGCCAACTAGCGGGAAACTACGAGCAGTACTTC
few TRBJ2-7 NA TRBV4-1 CASSQLLGQRFSYEQYF TGCGCCAGCAGCCAACTCTTGGGGCAGCGCTTTTCCTACGAGCAGTACTTC
NA TRBJ1-5 NA TRBV5-8 CASSLAFVQPQHF TGTGCCAGCAGCTTAGCGTTTGTTCAGCCCCAGCATTTT
few TRBJ2-3 NA TRBV6-6 CASSYALAADTQYF TGTGCCAGCAGTTACGCCCTAGCAGCAGATACGCAGTATTTT
NA TRBJ1-2 NA TRBV18 CASSPRGGQANYGYTF TGTGCCAGCTCACCACGGGGGGGGCAGGCTAACTATGGCTACACCTTC
few TRBJ1-2 NA TRBV5-4 CASTSGLTGYYGYTF TGTGCCAGCACCTCGGGTTTAACAGGGTACTATGGCTACACCTTC
NA TRBJ1-5 NA TRBV7-8 CASSSQGFNQPQHF TGTGCCAGCAGCTCTCAGGGATTCAATCAGCCCCAGCATTTT
NA TRBJ1-3 NA TRBV6-5 CAAAQGGGNTIYF TGTGCCGCAGCTCAAGGGGGTGGAAACACCATATATTTT
NA TRBJ1-3 TRBD1 TRBV5-4 CASSLGRQGYSGNTIYF TGTGCCAGCAGCTTGGGCCGACAGGGCTACTCTGGAAACACCATATATTTT
NA TRBJ1-6 TRBD1 TRBV5-1 CASSTKTGINSPLHF TGCGCCAGCAGCACGAAGACAGGGATTAATTCACCCCTCCACTTT
NA TRBJ1-2 NA TRBV30 CAWRGGIYYGYTF TGTGCCTGGAGGGGAGGGATTTACTATGGCTACACCTTC
few TRBJ1-2 TRBD1 TRBV29-1 CSVRTGALDGYTF TGCAGCGTAAGGACAGGGGCTTTAGATGGCTACACCTTC
NA TRBJ1-1 NA TRBV6-5 CASTLTRGLNTEAFF TGTGCCAGCACTCTCACAAGGGGCTTGAACACTGAAGCTTTCTTT
NA TRBJ2-7 NA TRBV10-3 CAISVAADSTYEQYF TGTGCCATCAGTGTAGCGGCCGACTCGACCTACGAGCAGTACTTC
NA TRBJ1-6 TRBD1 TRBV6-5 CASRRPGQHDSPLNF TGTGCCAGCAGACGGCCGGGACAGCATGATTCACCCCTCAACTTT
NA TRBJ1-2 NA TRBV5-4 CASSLRQGNNYGYTF TGTGCCAGCAGCTTGAGGCAGGGGAACAACTATGGCTACACCTTC
NA TRBJ2-4 TRBD2 TRBV5-6 CASSLELAGAKNIRYF TGTGCCAGCAGCTTGGAACTAGCGGGAGCCAAAAACATTCGGTACTTC
NA TRBJ1-5 NA TRBV2 CASSPTENSNQPQHF TGTGCCAGCAGTCCGACAGAGAATAGCAATCAGCCCCAGCATTTT
NA TRBJ2-7 TRBD1 TRBV30 CATDSGTGAYEQYF TGTGCTACGGACTCCGGGACAGGGGCCTACGAGCAGTACTTC
NA TRBJ2-1 TRBD1 TRBV5-4 CASSHLGTGVYNEQFF TGTGCCAGCAGTCATCTCGGGACAGGGGTTTACAATGAGCAGTTCTTC
NA TRBJ2-7 TRBD2 TRBV5-6 CASSLVAGGPGEQYF TGTGCCAGCAGCTTGGTCGCGGGGGGGCCCGGCGAGCAGTACTTC
NA TRBJ1-2 NA TRBV14 CASSYRGVYGYTF TGTGCCAGCAGCTACCGGGGTGTCTATGGCTACACCTTC
NA TRBJ1-3 TRBD1 TRBV23-1 CASSHTGGKGNTIYF TGCGCCAGCAGCCACACAGGGGGGAAGGGGAACACCATATATTTT
NA TRBJ2-3 NA TRBV5-5 CASSFISTDNSDTQYF TGTGCCAGCAGCTTTATTTCTACAGATAATTCGGATACGCAGTATTTT
few TRBJ2-5 NA TRBV21-1 CASSTNEDGGQETQYF TGTGCCAGCAGCACCAACGAGGACGGGGGGCAAGAGACCCAGTACTTC
NA TRBJ2-5 TRBD1 TRBV5-1 CASSGPGQQETQYF TGCGCCAGCAGCGGGCCGGGACAGCAAGAGACCCAGTACTTC